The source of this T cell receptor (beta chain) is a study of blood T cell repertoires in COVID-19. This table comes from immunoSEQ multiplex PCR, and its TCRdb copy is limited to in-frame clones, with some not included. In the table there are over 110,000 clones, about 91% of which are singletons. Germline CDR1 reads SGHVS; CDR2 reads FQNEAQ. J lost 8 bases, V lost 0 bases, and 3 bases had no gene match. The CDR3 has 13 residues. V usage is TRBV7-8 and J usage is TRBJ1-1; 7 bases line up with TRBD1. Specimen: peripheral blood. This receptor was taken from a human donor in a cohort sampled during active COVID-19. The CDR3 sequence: CASSLARDSEAFF. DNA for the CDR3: TGTGCCAGCAGCTTAGCGCGGGACAGCGAAGCTTTCTTT.